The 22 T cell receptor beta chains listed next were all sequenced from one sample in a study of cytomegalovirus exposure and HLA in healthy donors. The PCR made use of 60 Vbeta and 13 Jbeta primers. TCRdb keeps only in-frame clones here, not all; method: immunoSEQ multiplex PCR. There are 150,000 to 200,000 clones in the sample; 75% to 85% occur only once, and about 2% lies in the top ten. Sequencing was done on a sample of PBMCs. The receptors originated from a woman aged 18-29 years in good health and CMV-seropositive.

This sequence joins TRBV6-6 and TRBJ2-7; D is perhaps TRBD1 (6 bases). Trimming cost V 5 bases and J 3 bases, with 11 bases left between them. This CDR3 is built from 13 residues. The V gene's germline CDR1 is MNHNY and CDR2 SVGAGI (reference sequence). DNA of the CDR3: TGTGCCAGCAGTAGGACAGAGGTCTACGAGCAGTACTTC. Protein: CASSRTEVYEQYF.

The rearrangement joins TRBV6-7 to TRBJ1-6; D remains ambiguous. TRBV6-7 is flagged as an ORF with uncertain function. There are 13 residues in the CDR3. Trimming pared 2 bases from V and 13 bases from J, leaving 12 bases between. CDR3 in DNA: TGTGCCAGCAGTTACCACTCTAGCGTGCCCCTCCACTTT. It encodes CASSYHSSVPLHF.

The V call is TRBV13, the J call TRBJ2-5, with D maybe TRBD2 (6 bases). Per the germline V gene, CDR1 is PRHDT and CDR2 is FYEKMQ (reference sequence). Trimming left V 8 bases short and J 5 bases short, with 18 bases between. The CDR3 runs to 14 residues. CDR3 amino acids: CASGQTTRRETQYF. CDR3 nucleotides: TGTGCCAGCGGGCAGACGACTAGAAGGGAGACCCAGTACTTC.

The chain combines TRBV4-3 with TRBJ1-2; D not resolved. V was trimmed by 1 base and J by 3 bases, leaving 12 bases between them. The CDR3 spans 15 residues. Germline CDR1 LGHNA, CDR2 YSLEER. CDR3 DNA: TGCGCCAGCAGCCAAGCTGCACGGGTGGACTATGGCTACACCTTC. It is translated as CASSQAARVDYGYTF.

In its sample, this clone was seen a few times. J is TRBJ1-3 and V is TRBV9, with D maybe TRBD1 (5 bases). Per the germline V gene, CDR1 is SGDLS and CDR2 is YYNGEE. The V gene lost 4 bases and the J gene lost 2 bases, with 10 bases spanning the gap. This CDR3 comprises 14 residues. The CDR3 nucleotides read TGTGCCAGCAGCCCAAGGGGCCCTGGAAACACCATATATTTT. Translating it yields CASSPRGPGNTIYF.

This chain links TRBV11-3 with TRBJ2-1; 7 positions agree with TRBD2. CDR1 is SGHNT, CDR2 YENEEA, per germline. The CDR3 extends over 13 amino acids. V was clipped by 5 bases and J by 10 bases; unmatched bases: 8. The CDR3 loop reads CASSLVAAGEQFF. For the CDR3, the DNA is TGTGCCAGCAGCCTCGTTGCAGCGGGGGAGCAGTTCTTC.

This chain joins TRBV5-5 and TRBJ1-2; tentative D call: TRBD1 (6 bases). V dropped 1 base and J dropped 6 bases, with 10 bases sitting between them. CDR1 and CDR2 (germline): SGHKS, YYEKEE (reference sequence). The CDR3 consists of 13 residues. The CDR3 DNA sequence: TGTGCCAGCAGCTTGTTGGGGGCGAATGGCTACACCTTC. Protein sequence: CASSLLGANGYTF.

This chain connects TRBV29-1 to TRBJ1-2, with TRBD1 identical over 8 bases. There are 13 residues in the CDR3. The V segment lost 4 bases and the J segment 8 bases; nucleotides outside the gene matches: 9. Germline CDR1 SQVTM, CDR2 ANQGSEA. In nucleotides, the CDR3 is TGCAGCGTTGCCCTCCCCACAGGGGGAGGCTACACCTTC. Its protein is CSVALPTGGGYTF.

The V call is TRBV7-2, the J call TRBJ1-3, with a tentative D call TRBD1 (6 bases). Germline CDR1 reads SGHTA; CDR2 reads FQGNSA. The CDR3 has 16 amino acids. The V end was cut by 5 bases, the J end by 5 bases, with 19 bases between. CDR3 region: CASSPGSDRRRNTIYF. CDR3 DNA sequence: TGTGCCAGCAGCCCTGGTTCCGACAGGCGGAGAAACACCATATATTTT.

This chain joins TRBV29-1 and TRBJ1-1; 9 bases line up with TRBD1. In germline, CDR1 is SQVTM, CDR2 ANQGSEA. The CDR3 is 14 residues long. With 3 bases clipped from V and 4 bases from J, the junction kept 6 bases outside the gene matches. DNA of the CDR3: TGCAGCGTTGATCTACAGGGGGCTGCCACTGAAGCTTTCTTT. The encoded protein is CSVDLQGAATEAFF.

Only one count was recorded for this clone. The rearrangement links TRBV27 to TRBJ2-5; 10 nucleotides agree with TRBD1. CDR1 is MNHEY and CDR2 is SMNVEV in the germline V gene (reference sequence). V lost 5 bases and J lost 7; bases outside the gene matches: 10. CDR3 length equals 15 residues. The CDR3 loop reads CASSPQTGGGVTQYF. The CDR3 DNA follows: TGTGCCAGCAGTCCACAGACAGGGGGCGGGGTGACCCAGTACTTC.

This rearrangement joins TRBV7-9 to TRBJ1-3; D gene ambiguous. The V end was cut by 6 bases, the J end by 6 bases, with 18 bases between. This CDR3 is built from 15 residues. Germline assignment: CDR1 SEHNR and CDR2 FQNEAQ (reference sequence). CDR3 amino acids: CASRPKFNRENTIYF. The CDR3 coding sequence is TGTGCCAGCAGGCCGAAATTTAACCGGGAAAACACCATATATTTT.

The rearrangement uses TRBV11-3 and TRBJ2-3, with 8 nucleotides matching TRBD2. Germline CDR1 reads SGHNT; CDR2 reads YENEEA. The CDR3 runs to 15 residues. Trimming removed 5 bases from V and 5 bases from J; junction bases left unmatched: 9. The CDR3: CASSPSGGGIDTQYF. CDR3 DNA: TGTGCCAGCAGCCCAAGCGGGGGTGGAATAGATACGCAGTATTTT.

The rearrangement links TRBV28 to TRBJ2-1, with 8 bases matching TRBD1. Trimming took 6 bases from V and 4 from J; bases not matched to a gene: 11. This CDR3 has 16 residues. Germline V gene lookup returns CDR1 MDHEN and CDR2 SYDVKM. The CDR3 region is CASSYPGQGAYNEQFF. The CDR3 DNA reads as TGTGCCAGCAGCTACCCCGGGCAGGGGGCTTACAATGAGCAGTTCTTC.

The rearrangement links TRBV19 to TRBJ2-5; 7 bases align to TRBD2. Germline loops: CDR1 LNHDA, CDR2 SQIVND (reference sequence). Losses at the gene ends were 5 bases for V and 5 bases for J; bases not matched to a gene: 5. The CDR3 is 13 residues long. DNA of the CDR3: TGTGCCAGTAGTCAGGGAGGGCTGGAGACCCAGTACTTC. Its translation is CASSQGGLETQYF.

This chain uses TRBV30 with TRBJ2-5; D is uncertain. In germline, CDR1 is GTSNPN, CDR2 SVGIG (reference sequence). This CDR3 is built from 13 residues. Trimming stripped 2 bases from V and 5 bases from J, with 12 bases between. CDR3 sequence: CAWSKSPRETQYF. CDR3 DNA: TGTGCCTGGAGTAAAAGCCCCAGGGAGACCCAGTACTTC.

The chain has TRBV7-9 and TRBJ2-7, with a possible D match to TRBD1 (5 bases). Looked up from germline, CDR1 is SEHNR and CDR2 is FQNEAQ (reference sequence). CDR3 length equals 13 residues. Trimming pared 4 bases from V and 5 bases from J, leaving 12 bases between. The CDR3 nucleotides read TGTGCCAGCAGCTCCTGGGGCCAGGACGAGCAGTACTTC. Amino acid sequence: CASSSWGQDEQYF.

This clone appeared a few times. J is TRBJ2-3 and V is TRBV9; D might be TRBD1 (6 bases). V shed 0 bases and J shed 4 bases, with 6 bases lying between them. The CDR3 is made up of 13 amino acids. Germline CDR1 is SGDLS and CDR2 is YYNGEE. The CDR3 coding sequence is TGTGCCAGCAGCGTAGGGGGGCCAGATACGCAGTATTTT. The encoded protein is CASSVGGPDTQYF.

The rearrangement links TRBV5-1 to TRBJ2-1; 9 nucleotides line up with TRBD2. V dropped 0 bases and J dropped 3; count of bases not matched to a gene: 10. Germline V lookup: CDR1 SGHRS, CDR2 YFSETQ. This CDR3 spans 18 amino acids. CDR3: CASSLDSGGLFSYNEQFF. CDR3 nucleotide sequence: TGCGCCAGCAGCTTGGACAGCGGGGGGCTCTTTAGCTACAATGAGCAGTTCTTC. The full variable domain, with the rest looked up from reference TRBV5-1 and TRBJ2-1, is KAGVTQTPRYLIKTRGQQVTLSCSPISGHRSVSWYQQTPGQGLQFLFEYFSETQRNKGNFPGRFSGRQFSNSRSEMNVSTLELGDSALYLCASSLDSGGLFSYNEQFFGPGTRLTVL.

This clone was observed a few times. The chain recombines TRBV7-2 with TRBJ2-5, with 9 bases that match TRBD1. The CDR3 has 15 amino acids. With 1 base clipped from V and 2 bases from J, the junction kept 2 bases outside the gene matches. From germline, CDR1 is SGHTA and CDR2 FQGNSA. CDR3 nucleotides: TGTGCCAGCAGCTTAGGGGACAGGGATCAAGAGACCCAGTACTTC. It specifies CASSLGDRDQETQYF.

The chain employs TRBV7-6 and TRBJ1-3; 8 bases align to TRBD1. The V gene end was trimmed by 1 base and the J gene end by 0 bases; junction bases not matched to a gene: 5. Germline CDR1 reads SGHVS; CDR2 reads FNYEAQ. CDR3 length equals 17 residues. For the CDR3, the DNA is TGTGCCAGCAGCTTAGAGGGGACAGGTTACTCTGGAAACACCATATATTTT. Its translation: CASSLEGTGYSGNTIYF.

The CDR3 region is CASSQAASGGADTQYF. For the CDR3, the DNA is TGTGCCAGCAGCCAAGCGGCTAGCGGGGGGGCAGATACGCAGTATTTT. The chain joins TRBV4-2 to TRBJ2-3, with 12 nucleotides matching TRBD2. Germline V CDR1 and CDR2: LGHNA, YNFKEQ. Trimming took 1 base from V and 4 from J; bases not matched to a gene: 3. The CDR3 is 16 amino acids.